The text below deals with one T cell receptor (beta chain). This entry is derived from a study of blood T cell repertoires in COVID-19. Study summary: Material from acute and convalescent COVID-19 was sourced from the United States, Italy and Spain. In each case, the material was cDNA or gDNA derived from T cells, B-cell-depleted T cells, or PBMCs.

In germline, CDR1 is MDHEN, CDR2 SYDVKM. Trimming left V 5 bases short and J 7 bases short, with 20 bases between. This CDR3 has 15 amino acids. Per the original data handling: Amplified reference gene primers provided the basis for estimating nucleated cell counts. Profiled with immunoSEQ multiplex PCR; TCRdb holds only in-frame clones, not every one. The V and J calls and clone size come from that table; D and trimming were worked out from the DNA. The data show some 250,000 clones, with around 83% seen just once and approximately 9.4% held by the top ten. The sequence was collected from a woman of 80 years or more with acute or convalescent COVID-19. V is TRBV28 and J is TRBJ1-2; D remains ambiguous. The sample consisted of peripheral blood. The CDR3 spells CASSPSGRVFSGYTF. DNA for the CDR3: TGTGCCAGCAGTCCGAGCGGAAGGGTGTTTTCTGGCTACACCTTC.